What follows are 5 T cell receptor beta chains derived from one specimen sequenced in a study of response to subunit inactivated influenza vaccine. TCRdb redid the calling of the RT-PCR reads with MiXCR, one entry per CDR3 protein. The sample yields around 580,000 distinct CDR3 sequences, roughly 10% seen once. The sequenced sample was PBMCs from blood, obtained on the day of vaccination. Receptor source: a man aged 50-59 years who received an inactivated influenza vaccine.

This clonotype was found many times. The V call is TRBV7-9, the J call TRBJ1-1; D not certain. V dropped 2 bases and J dropped 6 bases, with 10 bases sitting between them. Germline CDR1 and CDR2: SEHNR and FQNEAQ (reference sequence). The CDR3 runs 13 residues. The CDR3 reads CASSLSGTAEAFF. The CDR3 DNA sequence: TGTGCCAGCAGCTTAAGCGGAACGGCTGAAGCTTTCTTT.

A few counts support this clonotype. The rearrangement joins TRBV12-3 or TRBV12-4 to TRBJ2-7; weak D call: TRBD1 (6 bases). CDR3 length: 14 amino acids. Trimming left V 7 bases short and J 2 bases short, with 15 bases between. CDR3 region: CASTRTESPYEQYF. In DNA form, the CDR3 reads TGTGCCAGCACCCGGACAGAATCACCCTACGAGCAGTACTTC.

This clonotype turned up a few times. This chain links TRBV7-9 with TRBJ2-5; perhaps TRBD2 as D (6 bases). V lost 0 bases, J lost 5 bases, and 19 bases lay in between. Germline CDR1 reads SEHNR; CDR2 reads FQNEAQ (reference sequence). The CDR3 totals 17 residues. The CDR3 DNA reads TGTGCCAGCAGCTTAGCTCCGATTGGAGGGGCACGTGAGACCCAGTACTTC. Translated, it gives CASSLAPIGGARETQYF.

This clonotype occurred a few times. This rearrangement joins TRBV20-1 to TRBJ2-1; 13 nucleotides align to TRBD2. Germline loops: CDR1 DFQATT, CDR2 SNEGSKA (reference sequence). V lost 6 bases, J lost 7 bases, and 3 bases stayed unmatched. This CDR3 has 13 residues. The DNA for the CDR3 is TGCAGTGCCGGGACTAGCGGGGTGAATGAGCAGTTCTTC. As protein: CSAGTSGVNEQFF.

This chain uses TRBV18 with TRBJ2-7; 10 nucleotides agree with TRBD2. This CDR3 spans 15 amino acids. Losses at the gene ends were 2 bases for V and 3 bases for J; bases not matched to a gene: 4. Germline V gene lookup returns CDR1 KGHSH and CDR2 LQKENI. The CDR3 loop is CASSPGLAAYYEQYF. The CDR3 DNA is TGTGCCAGCTCACCAGGACTAGCGGCGTACTACGAGCAGTACTTC.